The entry below gives a single T cell receptor beta chain sequence along with its context. The antigen is not known. Sequencing was performed with immunoSEQ multiplex PCR; in TCRdb, only in-frame clones are kept and a portion is missing. The data hold around 99,000 clones, with 70% to 90% observed a single time. These data come from a study of radiotherapy plus CTLA-4 blockade in lung cancer. Overall study: An objective response was seen in approximately 17% of patients, and disease control in less than 40%.

The study's findings and limits: Blood-borne expansion of tumor-derived TCR clones followed radiotherapy plus ipilimumab. Among reported predictors of response, early blood T cell clone dynamics with interferon-beta performed best.

Germline CDR1 and CDR2: MNHNY and SVGAGI (reference sequence). This CDR3 contains 14 residues. After removal of 6 bases from V and 8 bases from J, the junction contained 7 bases not matched to a gene. Focal radiation plus CTLA-4 blockade with ipilimumab was given to patients with chemo-refractory metastatic non-small-cell lung cancer. The input for sequencing was peripheral blood, taken from a patient treated with radiotherapy plus ipilimumab. The sequence came from a human donor with non-small cell lung cancer that progressed on radiotherapy plus ipilimumab. The chain joins TRBV6-6 to TRBJ2-1, with 10 bases fitting TRBD1. CDR3 nucleotides: TGTGCCAGCAGCCGGGGGGACAGGGGACATGAGCAGTTCTTC. Amino acids: CASSRGDRGHEQFF.